Included here is one TCR beta chain sequence, with context. What it binds is not known. The V segment lost 4 bases and the J segment 1 base; nucleotides outside the gene matches: 4. The CDR3 runs 14 residues. Germline CDR1 SGHRS, CDR2 YFSETQ. The sample originates from a study of shared clonotypes between healthy human individuals. The overall study: Donors consisted of two women and three men between 18 and 49.

Overall study findings and caveats: A small donor pool kept down the genetic and exposure-history diversity that was represented. The sole specimen, blood, was sampled, and tissue repertoires likely differ.

The repertoire was sequenced with immunoSEQ multiplex PCR; TCRdb's copy has only in-frame clones and lacks some. The sample records about 520,000 clones, 70% to 80% being singletons. The sequenced sample was PBMCs. The chain is built from TRBV5-1 and TRBJ1-1; TRBD1 aligns across 7 bases. This sequence was found in a woman aged 35 to 49 in good health. Some clones in this sample may be carry-over from other donors' samples. The CDR3 here is CASSPQGGNTEAFF. The CDR3 DNA sequence: TGCGCCAGCAGCCCCCAGGGGGGGAACACTGAAGCTTTCTTT.